This paragraph reports one T cell receptor (beta chain). This CDR3 is missing its conserved last phenylalanine or tryptophan, likely due to a read error. There are 17 residues in the CDR3. The germline gives CDR1 MNHEY, CDR2 SVGAGI. This sample stems from a study of tumor and adjacent non-tumor tissue in lung cancer. In the study overall: On average, productive TCRbeta reads reached roughly 3.9 million per sample.

Three rounds of nested PCR, following a modified ARM-PCR protocol, produced the TCRbeta library. Each CDR3 protein gets one entry after TCRdb re-called the multiplex PCR reads with MiXCR. The table records fewer than 120,000 distinct CDR3 sequences, 84% of them present only once. The template was RNA from unsorted bulk tissue. The receptor's source is an older man with non-small cell lung cancer. The sample taken for sequencing was lung tumor tissue. The rearrangement joins TRBV6-5 to TRBJ2-6, with 10 bases lining up with TRBD1. The CDR3 DNA reads as TGTGCCAGCAGTTCCGTGACAGGGGGCTCTGGGGCCAACTTCCTGACTTTA. This codes for CASSSVTGGSGANFLTL.